This T cell receptor (beta chain) was captured in a study of beta chain features in type 1 diabetes (dated by TCRdb to 2017 to 2018). At the level of the whole study: Patients and healthy donors did not differ in mean age, gender distribution, total cell number or subset yield. A total of 85 million to 140 million sorted cells were examined across all samples, and a strong correlation was observed between cell number per subset and RNA yield. In the study, recently diagnosed type 1 diabetes patients and matched healthy donors were compared on the TCRB repertoires of their sorted circulating CD4+ T cell subsets. Regulatory and stem cell-like memory subsets were obtained from only 8 patients and about 8 healthy donors, while naive and central memory subsets were obtained from all 30 or so donors.

The germline ends are 17 bases apart after V is trimmed by 0 bases and J by 1 base. CDR1 and CDR2 were assigned from the germline V gene as SGDLS and YYNGEE. The CDR3 measures 19 amino acids from cysteine to phenylalanine. The DNA shown is the 57-base CDR3, in frame from base 1. The entire isolated RNA was reverse transcribed using the High Capacity cDNA Reverse Transcription Kit, and thus expressed TCRB transcripts were sequenced. Deep immunoSEQ sequencing was performed on naive, central memory and regulatory T cell samples, with an average of about 3.57 million total reads per sample. Sorted cells were lysed in RLT buffer and RNA was extracted with DNase-treated RNeasy Micro or Mini kits, depending on cell number. To prevent cross-contamination, each cell subset was processed individually, whereas patient and healthy donor samples were processed jointly. The immunoSEQ multiplex PCR was used to amplify TCRB sequences from cDNA, yielding 87-bp fragments that span the CDR3 region. Sequencing of the amplicons was done on the Illumina HiSeq platform. The study's own analysis went as follows. Synthetic template baselines were used to correct PCR bias computationally, reads within Hamming distance 2 were collapsed, and singletons that could not be merged were discarded. Reads were aligned against IMGT so that V, D and J genes, CDR3 length and insertions or deletions at six rearrangement sites could be assigned. Within each subset, clonotype counts were normalized to the number of sorted cells before true diversity and Gini coefficients were calculated with the tcR R package. Repertoire sharing was quantified using the overlap coefficient calculated on TCRB nucleotide sequences. TCRdb took this table from immuneACCESS and kept in-frame rearrangements with V and J called. Such tables lack part of the clones; where checked against another copy, unresolved V genes explain under half of the gap, and the rest is unexplained. The D gene and trimming were derived from the DNA, and the V and J assignments and clone size from that table. The sample contains 150,000 to 190,000 clones, around 10% of them found a single time. In total, the top ten clones hold roughly 2% of the sample.

Points the paper makes about the study in general: Because cDNA rather than genomic DNA was sequenced, highly expressing activated cells could have been over-represented, although no difference in activation and CD3 levels was found between groups. Fewer insertions and more nucleotide deletions at VDJ recombination sites were observed in patients with type 1 diabetes, implying thymic rearrangement abnormalities. Only small numbers of individuals were included in the HLA sub-analyses, which left unresolved whether HLA type had any influence on TCRB rearrangement. PCR might favor shorter templates, but patient and control samples were amplified and corrected together, so any skew would affect both groups equally. In all four CD4+ subsets, TCRB CDR3 length was moderately but significantly shorter in type 1 diabetes patients. Naive, central memory and regulatory TCRB repertoires appeared to be more similar among patients than among healthy donors.

Each donor gave one peripheral blood draw, averaging approximately 120 mL, which was collected into heparinised tubes. A BD FACSAria II was used to sort naive, central memory, regulatory and stem cell-like memory CD4+ T cells with a panel that included CD45RO, CCR7, CD25, CD127, CD95 and CD27. A purity above 95% was achieved for all sorted populations. PBMCs were separated immediately by Lymphoprep density gradient centrifugation and were stained directly, without being cultured. So that batch effects would be minimized, each experiment stained and sorted samples in pairs, pairing one healthy donor with one patient. Turning to this clone: It has no known antigen specificity. No quality values exist for individual bases; no much larger clone is one base distant.

The sample consisted of central memory CD4+ T cells from blood. This clonotype was obtained from a man aged 18-30 years in good health. The sequence joins TRBV9 to TRBJ2-6; possibly the D gene is TRBD1, per 6 matching bases. The DNA reads as follows: TGTGCCAGCAGCGTAGACGTGCGAGGGGGATCATCTGGGGCCAACGTCCTGACTTTC. The encoded protein is CASSVDVRGGSSGANVLTF. Joined to the reference TRBV9 and TRBJ2-6 proteins, this CDR3 gives the full variable domain: DSGVTQTPKHLITATGQRVTLRCSPRSGDLSVYWYQQSLDQGLQFLIQYYNGEERAKGNILERFSAQQFPDLHSELNLSSLELGDSALYFCASSVDVRGGSSGANVLTFGAGSRLTVL.